Sequencing of this T cell receptor beta chain was carried out in a study of cytomegalovirus exposure and HLA in healthy donors. Study information: Earlier sequencing of 150 million to 200 million T cells yielded roughly 120 million unique TCR beta sequences. In terms of ancestry, the Caucasian-associated cluster contained 75% to 90% of the approximately 380 genotyped donors. General study results and limits: On later analysis, the bulk of CMV-associated TCR beta chains appeared to be HLA-restricted.

The PCR contained 60 Vbeta and 13 Jbeta primers. Using immunoSEQ multiplex PCR, the repertoire was profiled, and TCRdb retains in-frame clones only, with some absent. The repertoire holds more than 100,000 clones, with about three quarters as singletons. Details on this clone: Its specificity is not known.

V gave up 6 bases and J gave up 8 bases, with 17 bases separating them. The CDR3 is 13 amino acids. Germline V gives CDR1 SGHTS, CDR2 YDEGEE. The receptor was derived from a man over 45 in good health and CMV-seropositive. The sample comprised PBMCs. V and J are TRBV5-8 and TRBJ1-2, with D possibly matching TRBD1 (6 bases). The CDR3 sequence is CASTDNRVRGYTF. DNA for the CDR3: TGTGCCAGCACCGACAACAGGGTACGGGGCTACACCTTC. Full variable domain (remainder filled in from reference TRBV5-8 and TRBJ1-2): EAGVTQSPTHLIKTRGQQATLRCSPISGHTSVYWYQQALGLGLQFLLWYDEGEERNRGNFPPRFSGRQFPNYSSELNVNALELEDSALYLCASTDNRVRGYTFGSGTRLTVV.